Listed below are T cell receptor beta chains from one sample, sequenced in a study of identical twins. TCRdb passed the 5' RACE reads through MiXCR, listing each CDR3 protein once. Counted here are under 350,000 distinct CDR3 sequences, roughly 9.8% occurring once; the ten biggest clones make up around 7.1%. These data were also reused for a study on yellow fever vaccine responses in identical twins.

Sequenced input: CD8+ T cells sorted from blood. The receptors stem from a woman aged 18-29 years in good health. The CDR3 runs from the conserved cysteine through the conserved F or W. A D gene is named only where the DNA matches it firmly. Clone size is not always given. Where it is, it says once, few, many or a class for expanded clones.

size | D | J | V | CDR3 | DNA
few | NA | TRBJ2-7 | TRBV30 | CAWTIGQSSYEQYF | TGTGCCTGGACGATAGGACAGTCCTCCTACGAGCAGTACTTC
NA | TRBD1 | TRBJ1-2 | TRBV15 | CATSQRQGPNYGYTF | TGTGCCACCAGCCAACGACAGGGGCCAAACTATGGCTACACCTTC
many | TRBD2 | TRBJ2-7 | TRBV7-9 | CASSLELAGDVYF | TGTGCCAGCAGCTTAGAACTAGCGGGAGATGTGTACTTC
few | NA | TRBJ2-1 | TRBV4-3 | CASSQDWQDYNEQFF | TGCGCCAGCAGCCAAGATTGGCAGGATTACAATGAGCAGTTCTTC
NA | TRBD1 | TRBJ2-7 | TRBV12-3/TRBV12-4 | CASRAGTGIPYEQYF | TGTGCCAGCAGAGCCGGGACAGGGATTCCTTACGAGCAGTACTTC
NA | TRBD2 | TRBJ2-5 | TRBV29-1 | CSVDGLAGEWETQYF | TGCAGCGTTGATGGGCTAGCGGGGGAGTGGGAGACCCAGTACTTC
many | TRBD2 | TRBJ2-1 | TRBV12-3/TRBV12-4 | CASIPEGLAGLNEQFF | TGTGCCAGCATCCCCGAGGGACTAGCGGGATTGAATGAGCAGTTCTTC
many | TRBD2 | TRBJ2-7 | TRBV4-1 | CASSQAGTSAYEQYF | TGCGCCAGCAGCCAAGCCGGGACTAGCGCGTACGAGCAGTACTTC
few | TRBD2 | TRBJ2-3 | TRBV29-1 | CSVVSLAGEGPLPDTQYF | TGCAGCGTTGTATCCCTAGCGGGAGAGGGCCCCCTCCCAGATACGCAGTATTTT
NA | TRBD2 | TRBJ2-7 | TRBV27 | CASRPGTSGKFYEQYF | TGTGCCAGCAGACCCGGGACTAGCGGGAAGTTCTACGAGCAGTACTTC